This entry concerns a single T cell receptor beta chain. Measured with immunoSEQ multiplex PCR; TCRdb has only the in-frame clones, and not every one. The sample consists of 68,000 or so clones, roughly 93% of them appearing once. The source of the sample is a study of lymphopenia after photon versus proton radiotherapy. The CDR3 loop spans 17 amino acids. Germline CDR1 reads SGDLS; CDR2 reads YYNGEE. Trimming stripped 0 bases from V and 6 bases from J, with 18 bases between. The gene calls are TRBV9 and TRBJ2-2; TRBD2 might be the D (6 bases). Sequencing used peripheral blood, obtained from a patient treated with photon-based radiotherapy. The receptor's source is a woman in her sixties or seventies with pancreatic cancer. The DNA for the CDR3 is TGTGCCAGCAGCGTAGAATTGCACGCATCGGGGGCCGGGGAGCTGTTTTTT. Its protein is CASSVELHASGAGELFF.